The clone carrying this T cell receptor beta chain has ten or more counts. As yet, its antigen is unknown. The source of the sample is a study of early T cells in non-severe SARS-CoV-2 infection. Study-level background: Sequencing input comprised bulk RNA from unsorted whole blood; chain pairing was not available.

Individual cDNA molecules carried attached unique molecular identifiers. Each CDR3 protein is one row after TCRdb ran MiXCR on the 5' RACE reads. The table includes 80,000 or so distinct CDR3 sequences, less than 8% detected once. Study conclusions and caveats: Reliance on VDJdb matching favored anti-spike CD8 responses; private and CD4 specificities were missed.

The CDR3 is 12 amino acids. Per germline, CDR1 SGHTA and CDR2 FQGNSA. Trimming cost V 9 bases and J 1 base, with 6 bases left between them. The sequenced sample consisted of whole blood. This TCR derives from an adult who was a healthcare worker with PCR-confirmed SARS-CoV-2 infection or an uninfected control (not recorded which). J is TRBJ2-2 and V is TRBV7-2; no firm D call. DNA of the CDR3: TGTGCCAGTACGGAGAACACCGGGGAGCTGTTTTTT. Protein sequence: CASTENTGELFF.